Following are 9 T cell receptor beta chains from one sample sequenced in a study of T cell repertoires in cytomegalovirus infection (dated by TCRdb to 2018 to 2020). This specimen's treatment or condition label, per the study, means: in vitro stimulation with specific CMV peptide epitopes to enrich CMV-specific T cells. Sequenced using an Illumina HiSeq 1500. The public reads were quality trimmed at Q25 with fastp and then assembled into clones with MiXCR by TCRdb, keeping productive beta chains. Under each unique CDR3 protein, matching rows form one entry showing the most common genes and DNA. This sample has about 920,000 distinct CDR3 sequences in its table, and roughly a third of those were observed once. Clones ranked in the top ten supply under 15% of the sample. No antigens are known for them. The starting material was cultured CD8+ T cells from PBMCs, obtained from culture after CMV antigen stimulation. The receptor set was obtained from a human donor in good health (CMV status not recorded). Some clones in this sample may be carry-over from other donors' samples.

This chain joins TRBV2 and TRBJ1-1; D unclear. Germline V lookup: CDR1 SNHLY, CDR2 FYNNEI. Trimming pared 6 bases from V and 6 bases from J, leaving 11 bases between. This CDR3 comprises 12 residues. The CDR3 DNA reads TGTGCCAGCAGCGATAGAGTCGCTGAAGCTTTCTTT. Its protein product is CASSDRVAEAFF.

Turning to this clonotype: At one end, the junction sequence differs from germline, possibly due to a read error. This chain links TRBV7-8 with TRBJ2-3; TRBD1 agrees at 10 bases. This CDR3 has 14 amino acids. In germline, CDR1 is SGHVS, CDR2 FQNEAQ. The CDR3 DNA reads as TGTGCCAACAGCCACCGACAGGGGGCATATACGCAGTATTTT. It yields the protein CANSHRQGAYTQYF.

The chain joins TRBV6-2 or TRBV6-3 to TRBJ2-3; D unresolved. The CDR3 runs to 15 residues. Germline V gives CDR1 MNHEY, CDR2 SVGEGT. V lost 2 bases and J lost 2, with 11 bases in between. For the CDR3, the DNA is TGTGCCAGCAGTTACGATGGGGATAACACAGATACGCAGTATTTT. Residues: CASSYDGDNTDTQYF.

This clonotype was seen a handful of times. The genes are TRBV12-5 and TRBJ1-5; 9 bases fit TRBD1. This CDR3 contains 17 residues. The germline CDR1 and CDR2 sequences are LGHNT and FRNRAP. The junction had 7 bases not matched to a gene; V was cut back by 1 base and J by 3 bases. CDR3 coding DNA: TGTGCTAGTGGTTTGGACCCAGACAGGGGGAACAATCAGCCCCAGCATTTT. Translated: CASGLDPDRGNNQPQHF.

V usage is TRBV12-3 or TRBV12-4 and J usage is TRBJ1-5; maybe TRBD1 (5 bases). The ends were cut back, 3 bases at V and 5 bases at J, with 11 bases in the middle. The CDR3 length is 14 residues. This chain's CDR3 is CASSFDRGHQPQHF. CDR3 DNA sequence: TGTGCCAGCAGTTTCGACAGAGGTCATCAGCCCCAGCATTTT.

The J gene is TRBJ2-2, the V gene TRBV12-3 or TRBV12-4; TRBD2 aligns across 9 bases. The CDR3 spans 14 residues. The CDR3 DNA reads TGTGCGGTCATGGGACTAGCTTTCACCGGGGAGCTGTTTTTT. Protein sequence: CAVMGLAFTGELFF.

The chain recombines TRBV24-1 with TRBJ2-3; 7 bases fit TRBD1. The V and J ends lost 5 bases and 3 bases, in that order; junction bases with no gene match: 10. This CDR3 spans 16 amino acids. The germline gives CDR1 KGHDR, CDR2 SFDVKD. CDR3 in amino acids: CATSGRQGRRTDTQYF. CDR3 bases: TGTGCCACCAGTGGTCGACAGGGAAGGCGGACAGATACGCAGTATTTT.

J is TRBJ1-2 and V is TRBV12-3 or TRBV12-4, with D possibly matching TRBD1 (5 bases). The CDR3 runs to 15 residues. Trimming took 6 bases from V and 4 from J, leaving 18 bases between them. CDR3 DNA sequence: TGTGCCAGCAGCCCTAGCAGGGATGGGGGCTATGGCTACACCTTC. The encoded protein is CASSPSRDGGYGYTF.

The genes are TRBV27 and TRBJ1-1; 8 nucleotides line up with TRBD1. The length of the CDR3 is 15 residues. With 3 bases clipped from V and 0 bases from J, the junction kept 3 bases outside the gene matches. Per germline, CDR1 MNHEY and CDR2 SMNVEV (reference sequence). This CDR3 reads CASSFRQGLNTEAFF. The CDR3 coding sequence is TGTGCCAGCAGTTTCCGACAGGGGCTGAACACTGAAGCTTTCTTT.